The 28 T cell receptor beta chains reported below all come from one sample, sequenced in a study of PD-L1 blockade in urothelial cancer. The data were produced by immunoSEQ multiplex PCR, yet TCRdb's version contains in-frame clones alone and is incomplete. The table records some 110,000 clones, roughly 91% of them present only once. As for time point: peripheral blood 6 weeks after treatment start. The sequencing used PBMCs, collected around atezolizumab (anti-PD-L1) treatment. Receptors were obtained from a man between 60 and 75 years old with urothelial cancer.

The chain is built from TRBV28 and TRBJ1-5; no clear D. The V end lost 4 bases, the J end lost 0 bases, and 10 bases lay between the germline ends. This CDR3 comprises 15 residues. CDR1 is MDHEN and CDR2 is SYDVKM in the germline V gene. The CDR3 loop is CASSSPTISNQPQHF. The CDR3 DNA is TGTGCCAGCAGTTCTCCGACAATTAGCAATCAGCCCCAGCATTTT.

V is TRBV9 and J is TRBJ1-5; the match to TRBD1 covers 7 bases. The CDR3 extends over 14 amino acids. Germline CDR1 is SGDLS and CDR2 is YYNGEE. J lost 3 bases, V lost 3 bases, and 3 bases had no gene match. DNA for the CDR3: TGTGCCAGCAGCGAGACAGGGATCAATCAGCCCCAGCATTTT. Its protein product is CASSETGINQPQHF.

The rearrangement joins TRBV30 to TRBJ2-3, with TRBD2 matching 12 bases. V shed 4 bases and J 0 bases; nucleotides not matched to a gene: 5. This CDR3 is 16 amino acids long. Germline V gene sequence: CDR1 GTSNPN, CDR2 SVGIG (reference sequence). This CDR3 reads CAWIRTSGTSTDTQYF. The CDR3 nucleotides are TGTGCCTGGATCCGGACTAGCGGGACTAGCACAGATACGCAGTATTTT.

The chain recombines TRBV4-2 with TRBJ2-1; weak D call: TRBD1 (5 bases). The CDR3 runs 14 residues. Trimming took off 0 bases at V and 9 bases at J, with 12 bases between the two ends. Germline lookup yields CDR1 LGHNA and CDR2 YNFKEQ. The CDR3 nucleotides are TGTGCCAGCAGCCAAGATCAGGGTAGTCCTGAGCAGTTCTTC. Translated: CASSQDQGSPEQFF.

This clone has a single count. The chain has TRBV11-3 and TRBJ2-7; 7 bases map to TRBD2. Per germline, CDR1 SGHNT and CDR2 YENEEA. The junction had 9 bases not matched to a gene; V was cut back by 2 bases and J by 5 bases. The CDR3 contains 15 residues. Here the CDR3 reads CASSLFEGGFDEQYF. The CDR3 bases are TGTGCCAGCAGCTTATTCGAGGGAGGGTTCGACGAGCAGTACTTC.

The V call is TRBV19, the J call TRBJ2-1; 7 nucleotides agree with TRBD2. The germline V gene has CDR1 LNHDA and CDR2 SQIVND (reference sequence). The CDR3 has 14 residues. J lost 10 bases, V lost 3 bases, and 9 bases had no gene match. DNA for the CDR3: TGTGCCAGTAGTATGGGGGGGTCTTGGGCAGAGCAGTTCTTC. This sequence encodes CASSMGGSWAEQFF.

This chain links TRBV14 with TRBJ1-3, with D possibly matching TRBD1 (5 bases). V lost 3 bases, J lost 3 bases, and 18 bases lay in between. Germline CDR1 SGHDN, CDR2 FVKESK. The CDR3 spans 17 residues. The CDR3 is CASSQLPGFGFGNTIYF. The DNA for the CDR3 is TGTGCCAGCAGCCAGTTACCAGGGTTTGGCTTTGGAAACACCATATATTTT.

This chain links TRBV10-2 with TRBJ2-4, with 14 bases aligning to TRBD2. Trimming removed 2 bases from V and 8 bases from J; junction bases left unmatched: 5. Germline V gives CDR1 WSHSY, CDR2 SAAADI. This CDR3 is 16 amino acids long. For the CDR3, the DNA is TGCGCCAGCAGTGAGGCACGACTAGCGGGAGGGCACATTCAGTACTTC. It is translated as CASSEARLAGGHIQYF.

The V call is TRBV5-1, the J call TRBJ2-7; D may be TRBD2 (7 bases). This CDR3 has 16 residues. Deletions cut 0 bases from V and 4 bases from J, with 17 bases between. Per germline, CDR1 SGHRS and CDR2 YFSETQ. CDR3 nucleotides: TGCGCCAGCAGCTTGGCCACGGGGGGCGCGAAGTACGAGCAGTACTTC. This codes for CASSLATGGAKYEQYF.

The genes are TRBV29-1 and TRBJ2-3; D not certain. The V gene lost 4 bases and the J gene lost 4 bases, with 12 bases spanning the gap. Germline values: CDR1 SQVTM, CDR2 ANQGSEA. The CDR3 extends over 13 amino acids. The CDR3 bases are TGCAGCGTTGGACTCCTAGGCGCAGATACGCAGTATTTT. Protein sequence: CSVGLLGADTQYF.

The V and J genes are TRBV6-1 and TRBJ2-7; 7 bases are a match to TRBD1. CDR1 is MNHNS, CDR2 SASEGT, per germline. With V trimmed by 8 bases and J by 3 bases, 4 bases remained unmatched. CDR3 length equals 12 residues. CDR3 bases: TGTGCCAGCGCGACAGGGCTCTACGAGCAGTACTTC. This sequence encodes CASATGLYEQYF.

The J gene is TRBJ2-7, the V gene TRBV5-4; the match to TRBD1 covers 9 bases. V was pared by 3 bases and J by 2 bases, with 3 bases of the junction left unmatched. Per the germline V gene, CDR1 is SGHNT and CDR2 is YYREEE (reference sequence). CDR3 length: 14 amino acids. The CDR3 DNA is TGTGCCAGCAGCTGGGGGGACAGGGCCTACGAGCAGTACTTC. Translation gives CASSWGDRAYEQYF. Full variable domain (rest looked up from reference TRBV5-4 and TRBJ2-7): ETGVTQSPTHLIKTRGQQVTLRCSSQSGHNTVSWYQQALGQGPQFIFQYYREEENGRGNFPPRFSGLQFPNYSSELNVNALELDDSALYLCASSWGDRAYEQYFGPGTRLTVT.

The rearrangement links TRBV2 to TRBJ2-2; no definite D call. V was trimmed by 2 bases and J by 1 base, leaving 8 bases between them. This CDR3 has 15 amino acids. From germline, CDR1 is SNHLY and CDR2 FYNNEI. CDR3 sequence: CASSEPPGNTGELFF. CDR3 nucleotides: TGTGCCAGCAGTGAACCCCCAGGGAACACCGGGGAGCTGTTTTTT.

The CDR3 nucleotides read TGTGCCAGCAGTTACCCGGGACAGGGGGCGAATGAGCAGTTCTTC. Protein sequence: CASSYPGQGANEQFF. V usage is TRBV6-6 and J usage is TRBJ2-1, with 12 nucleotides matching TRBD1. V trimming: 2 bases; J trimming: 7 bases; junction bases outside the gene matches: 3. Germline V gene lookup returns CDR1 MNHNY and CDR2 SVGAGI (reference sequence). This CDR3 has 15 amino acids.

The chain employs TRBV28 and TRBJ1-1, with TRBD1 identical over 7 bases. CDR3 length: 13 residues. The germline V gene encodes CDR1 MDHEN and CDR2 SYDVKM. After removal of 6 bases from V and 5 bases from J, the junction contained 6 bases not matched to a gene. This CDR3 reads CASRGLTGTEAFF. DNA for the CDR3: TGTGCCAGCAGGGGATTGACAGGGACTGAAGCTTTCTTT.

The chain uses TRBV19 and TRBJ1-4; D may be TRBD1 (6 bases). This CDR3 is 13 amino acids long. With 3 bases removed from V and 7 bases from J, the gap between germline ends came to 9 bases. Germline lookup yields CDR1 LNHDA and CDR2 SQIVND (reference sequence). The CDR3 loop is CASSIQGSEKLFF. In DNA, the CDR3 is TGTGCCAGTAGTATCCAGGGGAGTGAAAAACTGTTTTTT.

The genes are TRBV7-6 and TRBJ2-7; 10 bases are a match to TRBD2. V was clipped by 1 base and J by 4 bases; unmatched bases: 4. Germline V gene sequence: CDR1 SGHVS, CDR2 FNYEAQ. This CDR3 has 15 amino acids. The CDR3 DNA sequence: TGTGCCAGCAGCTTAGAGGCTAGCGGGGGTTACGAGCAGTACTTC. Translation gives CASSLEASGGYEQYF.

The rearrangement joins TRBV9 to TRBJ1-2; D might be TRBD1 (5 bases). The CDR3 runs to 17 residues. The germline gives CDR1 SGDLS, CDR2 YYNGEE. V lost 4 bases and J 1 base, leaving 20 bases between the germline ends. The CDR3 here is CASSSSVGDSHNYGYTF. CDR3 coding DNA: TGTGCCAGCAGCTCCTCCGTAGGGGACTCTCATAACTATGGCTACACCTTC.

The V gene is TRBV10-3, the J gene TRBJ1-4; 9 nucleotides line up with TRBD1. There are 15 residues in the CDR3. The V and J ends lost 4 bases and 7 bases, in that order; junction bases with no gene match: 7. Germline V gene lookup returns CDR1 ENHRY and CDR2 SYGVKD. Here the CDR3 reads CAISAGTGSGEKLFF. The CDR3 nucleotides read TGTGCCATCAGTGCCGGGACAGGGAGTGGTGAAAAACTGTTTTTT.

The rearrangement joins TRBV7-9 to TRBJ2-5; 14 bases are shared with TRBD2. In germline, CDR1 is SEHNR, CDR2 FQNEAQ (reference sequence). J lost 5 bases, V lost 5 bases, and 4 bases had no gene match. The CDR3 is 15 residues long. The CDR3 loop reads CASSPGLAGAETQYF. CDR3 coding DNA: TGTGCCAGCAGCCCGGGACTAGCGGGAGCCGAGACCCAGTACTTC.

The rearrangement joins TRBV10-2 to TRBJ1-3; perhaps TRBD1 as D (5 bases). The germline CDR1 and CDR2 sequences are WSHSY and SAAADI. V dropped 6 bases and J dropped 0 bases, with 9 bases sitting between them. This CDR3 spans 14 amino acids. The CDR3 loop is CASRDTGSGNTIYF. In DNA, the CDR3 is TGCGCCAGCAGGGACACTGGCTCTGGAAACACCATATATTTT.

The CDR3 is CASSRQGTNEKLFF. The CDR3 DNA reads TGTGCCAGCAGTCGACAGGGGACTAATGAAAAACTGTTTTTT. V gene TRBV7-9 combines with J gene TRBJ1-4; the match to TRBD1 covers 8 bases. V gave up 6 bases and J gave up 2 bases; unmatched junction bases: 2. Germline values: CDR1 SEHNR, CDR2 FQNEAQ (reference sequence). This CDR3 contains 14 residues.

V and J are TRBV28 and TRBJ2-7; 7 bases map to TRBD1. V dropped 6 bases and J dropped 3; count of bases not matched to a gene: 5. The V gene's germline CDR1 is MDHEN and CDR2 SYDVKM. The CDR3 is 13 amino acids. The CDR3 DNA sequence: TGTGCCAGCAGAAGACAGGGTCTCTACGAGCAGTACTTC. Residues: CASRRQGLYEQYF.

The rearrangement uses TRBV4-1 and TRBJ1-4, with TRBD1 matching 10 bases. The CDR3 spans 16 residues. Losses at the gene ends were 0 bases for V and 6 bases for J; bases not matched to a gene: 4. In germline, CDR1 is MGHRA, CDR2 YSYEKL. DNA of the CDR3: TGCGCCAGCAGCCAAGATTTGGGACAGGGGTATGAAAAACTGTTTTTT. This codes for CASSQDLGQGYEKLFF.

There are many counts of this clone. V and J are TRBV5-1 and TRBJ1-2; no reliable D call. The CDR3 consists of 12 residues. The V end was cut by 4 bases, the J end by 8 bases, with 12 bases between. Germline CDR1 SGHRS, CDR2 YFSETQ. The CDR3 nucleotides read TGCGCCAGCAGCGAGGCGGTCGGGGGCTACACCTTC. Translation gives CASSEAVGGYTF.

This chain uses TRBV6-5 with TRBJ2-1; 8 nucleotides line up with TRBD2. With V trimmed by 6 bases and J by 3 bases, 7 bases remained unmatched. Germline values: CDR1 MNHEY, CDR2 SVGAGI. CDR3 length: 15 amino acids. CDR3 sequence reads: CASSILAADYNEQFF. In DNA, the CDR3 is TGTGCCAGCAGCATACTAGCGGCTGACTACAATGAGCAGTTCTTC.

CDR3 in DNA: TGTGCCAGCAGCGTAGCCTCGTGGGGACTAGACAAGTTCTTC. Its translation is CASSVASWGLDKFF. The chain combines TRBV9 with TRBJ2-1; 8 nucleotides agree with TRBD2. V shed 0 bases, J shed 14 bases, and the junction held 10 bases outside the gene matches. CDR1 SGDLS and CDR2 YYNGEE come from the germline V gene. The CDR3 consists of 14 residues. The full variable domain, rest sourced from reference TRBV9 and TRBJ2-1, is DSGVTQTPKHLITATGQRVTLRCSPRSGDLSVYWYQQSLDQGLQFLIQYYNGEERAKGNILERFSAQQFPDLHSELNLSSLELGDSALYFCASSVASWGLDKFFGPGTRLTVL.

CDR3 nucleotide sequence: TGTGCCAGCAGTGACAGGGCTAGCGGGAGTACCTACAATGAGCAGTTCTTC. Translation gives CASSDRASGSTYNEQFF. The chain has TRBV6-4 and TRBJ2-1, with TRBD2 identical over 10 bases. Germline V gene sequence: CDR1 MRHNA, CDR2 SNTAGT. CDR3 length: 17 amino acids. Unmatched junction bases numbered 6, after V lost 2 bases and J lost 2 bases.